The sequence of this T cell receptor beta chain was determined in a study of T-cell memory formation after mild COVID-19. This clonotype was seen many times. Its antigen is not identified. Each CDR3 protein gets one entry after TCRdb re-called the 5' RACE reads with MiXCR. The sample lists 300,000 to 350,000 distinct CDR3 sequences; roughly an eighth were seen once. Study-wide points: Memory from before infection featured some responding clones, which suggests cross-reactive memory joined. While clones contracting from day 15 to 85 were balanced between CD4 and CD8, later expanders leaned CD4+.

Sequencing input: PBMCs or a T cell subset sorted from them (not recorded which). This TCR was sampled from a man between 18 and 29 years old who had mild COVID-19 (a few samples of this study predate the infection). Cell type and time point are not known.

The CDR3 loop reads CASSGPGGEQYF. CDR3 nucleotide sequence: TGTGCCAGCAGCGGACCGGGAGGGGAGCAGTACTTC. J is TRBJ2-7 and V is TRBV7-6; TRBD2 agrees at 8 bases. The germline V gene has CDR1 SGHVS and CDR2 FNYEAQ. The CDR3 is 12 residues long. V lost 5 bases and J lost 7; bases outside the gene matches: 4. The complete variable domain, with remaining parts taken from reference TRBV7-6 and TRBJ2-7, reads GAGVSQSPRYKVTKRGQDVALRCDPISGHVSLYWYRQALGQGPEFLTYFNYEAQQDKSGLPNDRFSAERPEGSISTLTIQRTEQRDSAMYRCASSGPGGEQYFGPGTRLTVT.